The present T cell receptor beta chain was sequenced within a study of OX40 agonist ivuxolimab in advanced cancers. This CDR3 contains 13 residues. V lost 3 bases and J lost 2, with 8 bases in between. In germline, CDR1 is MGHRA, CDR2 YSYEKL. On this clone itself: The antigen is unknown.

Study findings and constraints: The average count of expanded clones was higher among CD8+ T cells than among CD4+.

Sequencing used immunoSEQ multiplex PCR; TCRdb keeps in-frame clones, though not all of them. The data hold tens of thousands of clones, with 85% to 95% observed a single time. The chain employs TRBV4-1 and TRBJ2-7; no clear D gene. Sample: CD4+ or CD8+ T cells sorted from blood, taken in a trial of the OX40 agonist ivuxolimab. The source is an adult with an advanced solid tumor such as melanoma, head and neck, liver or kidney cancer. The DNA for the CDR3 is TGCGCCAGCAGCCAGCTGGGAACCTACGAGCAGTACTTC. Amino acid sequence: CASSQLGTYEQYF.